This entry lists 27 T cell receptor beta chains sequenced from one sample in a study of T cell changes during pregnancy in multiple sclerosis. Profiling relied on immunoSEQ multiplex PCR, and the TCRdb table lists in-frame clones only, not all of them. The table records 30,000 to 45,000 clones, more than 85% of them present only once. The sequencing here drew on CD8+ T cells from peripheral blood mononuclear cells, taken in the first trimester of pregnancy. Receptors originate from a female donor with multiple sclerosis, enrolled in a pregnancy study.

This chain joins TRBV7-8 and TRBJ1-2, with 7 bases fitting TRBD1. This CDR3 comprises 21 residues. Trimming removed 0 bases from V and 1 base from J; junction bases left unmatched: 20. Per germline, CDR1 SGHVS and CDR2 FQNEAQ. The CDR3 loop reads CASSLAQLEGDRPSDNYGYTF. In nucleotides, the CDR3 is TGTGCCAGCAGCTTAGCCCAACTGGAAGGGGACAGACCATCCGATAACTATGGCTACACCTTC.

This rearrangement joins TRBV19 to TRBJ1-4, with D maybe TRBD1 (5 bases). Germline lookup yields CDR1 LNHDA and CDR2 SQIVND (reference sequence). The germline V and J ends were trimmed by 6 bases and 8 bases, with 10 bases remaining between them. CDR3 length: 12 amino acids. Here the CDR3 reads CASSQEGEKLFF. CDR3 DNA: TGTGCCAGTAGCCAGGAGGGGGAAAAACTGTTTTTT.

The V and J genes are TRBV5-4 and TRBJ2-3; possible D gene TRBD2, 5 bases. V lost 6 bases to trimming and J lost 5 bases, with 19 bases between them. Germline V lookup: CDR1 SGHNT, CDR2 YYREEE (reference sequence). The CDR3 sequence is 15 residues long. CDR3 nucleotide sequence: TGTGCCAGCAACCCCGGCCGGACTGCACAAGATACGCAGTATTTT. Translation gives CASNPGRTAQDTQYF.

This clone was picked up one time. The chain employs TRBV19 and TRBJ2-7, with D tentatively TRBD2 (5 bases). The CDR3 loop spans 14 amino acids. The V and J ends lost 3 bases and 5 bases respectively, with 14 bases between them. Germline CDR1 reads LNHDA; CDR2 reads SQIVND (reference sequence). CDR3 in DNA: TGTGCCAGTAGTATTACGGGGTTGTTCCACGAGCAGTACTTC. Protein product: CASSITGLFHEQYF.

The chain uses TRBV5-6 and TRBJ2-7, with a possible D match to TRBD2 (6 bases). Trimming removed 4 bases from V and 2 bases from J, with 10 bases in between. Germline values: CDR1 SGHDT, CDR2 YYEEEE. The CDR3 consists of 13 residues. As DNA, the CDR3 is TGTGCCAGCAGCGGCGGGATTCCCTACGAGCAGTACTTC. It is translated as CASSGGIPYEQYF.

The V and J genes are TRBV6-1 and TRBJ2-1; 13 bases fit TRBD2. There are 15 residues in the CDR3. V dropped 11 bases and J dropped 8; count of bases not matched to a gene: 12. Germline assignment: CDR1 MNHNS and CDR2 SASEGT. This CDR3 reads CASESTSGGAYEQFF. In DNA, the CDR3 is TGTGCCTCCGAATCAACTAGCGGGGGGGCCTATGAGCAGTTCTTC.

The chain employs TRBV7-9 and TRBJ1-3; 8 bases align to TRBD1. The germline CDR1 and CDR2 sequences are SEHNR and FQNEAQ (reference sequence). The J segment lost 3 bases and the V segment lost 5 bases, leaving 6 bases of the junction unmatched. This CDR3 is built from 15 residues. The CDR3 sequence: CASSTDREYGNTIYF. In DNA form, the CDR3 reads TGTGCCAGCAGCACGGACAGGGAATATGGAAACACCATATATTTT.

The V gene is TRBV6-1, the J gene TRBJ1-1; a weak D match, TRBD1 (6 bases). Trimming cost V 2 bases and J 1 base, with 11 bases left between them. This CDR3 region has 15 residues. Per germline, CDR1 MNHNS and CDR2 SASEGT. The CDR3, as DNA: TGTGCCAGCAGTGAAAACAGGGCTGGGAACACTGAAGCTTTCTTT. Translation gives CASSENRAGNTEAFF.

This sequence joins TRBV13 and TRBJ2-1, with D tentatively TRBD2 (5 bases). Trimming took 4 bases from V and 9 from J, leaving 19 bases between them. This CDR3 spans 15 amino acids. Germline CDR1 and CDR2: PRHDT and FYEKMQ (reference sequence). The CDR3 sequence is CASSSLPAGNGEQFF. CDR3 coding DNA: TGTGCCAGCAGCTCCCTTCCCGCGGGCAACGGTGAGCAGTTCTTC.

This clone was seen once. The chain links TRBV6-5 to TRBJ1-2; TRBD1 aligns across 7 bases. V lost 2 bases, J lost 7 bases, and 4 bases stayed unmatched. CDR1 and CDR2 from the germline V gene are MNHEY and SVGAGI. The CDR3 runs to 13 residues. CDR3 sequence: CASSYTGAPGYTF. As DNA, the CDR3 is TGTGCCAGCAGTTACACAGGGGCGCCTGGCTACACCTTC.

V and J are TRBV7-3 and TRBJ2-7; D is possibly TRBD1 (5 bases). This CDR3 region has 14 residues. Trimming removed 2 bases from V and 2 bases from J, with 10 bases in between. Germline CDR1 is SGHTA and CDR2 is FQGTGA. CDR3 residues: CASSLAGSAYEQYF. CDR3 nucleotide sequence: TGTGCCAGCAGCTTAGCAGGGTCAGCCTACGAGCAGTACTTC.

This chain uses TRBV7-3 with TRBJ2-5; 14 bases agree with TRBD2. Germline CDR1 SGHTA, CDR2 FQGTGA. The CDR3 runs 17 residues. V was clipped by 8 bases and J by 5 bases; unmatched bases: 13. CDR3 coding DNA: TGTGCCAGCCCGGGACTAGCGGGGGTTAGGATGAAGGAGACCCAGTACTTC. Protein sequence: CASPGLAGVRMKETQYF.

CDR3: CASSSTPGGTGELFF. The CDR3 DNA reads TGTGCCAGCAGCTCGACCCCGGGAGGCACCGGGGAGCTGTTTTTT. The J gene is TRBJ2-2, the V gene TRBV11-2, with 7 positions matching TRBD2. V lost 4 bases, J lost 4 bases, and 6 bases stayed unmatched. The CDR3 sequence is 15 residues long. Germline V gene sequence: CDR1 SGHAT, CDR2 FQNNGV.

Written as DNA, the CDR3 is TGTGCCAGCAGCCGCGCATTGCAGGGAATCACTGAAGCTTTCTTT. It yields the protein CASSRALQGITEAFF. The V call is TRBV11-2, the J call TRBJ1-1; maybe TRBD1 (5 bases). Trimming left V 5 bases short and J 4 bases short, with 17 bases between. The CDR3 has 15 residues. Germline V gives CDR1 SGHAT, CDR2 FQNNGV.

V usage is TRBV9 and J usage is TRBJ2-5; tentative D call: TRBD2 (5 bases). CDR1 is SGDLS and CDR2 is YYNGEE in the germline V gene. V was shortened by 0 bases and J by 0 bases, with 9 bases between the two germline ends. This CDR3 is 15 amino acids long. CDR3 sequence reads: CASSVATGYQETQYF. The CDR3 coding sequence is TGTGCCAGCAGCGTAGCTACGGGGTACCAAGAGACCCAGTACTTC.

The chain recombines TRBV5-6 with TRBJ2-5; D gene unclear. This CDR3 is 13 amino acids long. CDR1 and CDR2 (germline): SGHDT, YYEEEE. Trimming removed 0 bases from V and 4 bases from J, with 7 bases in between. The CDR3 loop is CASSLGQRETQYF. The CDR3 DNA follows: TGTGCCAGCAGCTTGGGTCAGCGAGAGACCCAGTACTTC.

V is TRBV6-5 and J is TRBJ1-3, with 7 bases lining up with TRBD1. Germline assignment: CDR1 MNHEY and CDR2 SVGAGI. The CDR3 extends over 14 amino acids. The trim removed 5 bases at V and 4 bases at J, leaving 5 bases unmatched. The CDR3 DNA follows: TGTGCCAGCAGTGGGGGGACAGAAGGAAACACCATATATTTT. It specifies CASSGGTEGNTIYF.

V and J are TRBV11-2 and TRBJ2-7, with D perhaps matching TRBD2 (5 bases). CDR1 and CDR2 (germline): SGHAT, FQNNGV. The CDR3 consists of 13 residues. The ends were cut back, 3 bases at V and 6 bases at J, with 12 bases in the middle. This CDR3 reads CASSFGAGGEQYF. The CDR3 bases are TGTGCCAGCAGCTTTGGCGCAGGAGGCGAGCAGTACTTC.

This chain connects TRBV5-6 to TRBJ2-5; 8 nucleotides match TRBD2. The CDR3 length is 18 residues. V trimming: 2 bases; J trimming: 3 bases; junction bases outside the gene matches: 15. Germline V lookup: CDR1 SGHDT, CDR2 YYEEEE. DNA for the CDR3: TGTGCCAGCAGCTTCTACTTCGGTAGTAGCGGGGAGAAAGAGACCCAGTACTTC. Translating it yields CASSFYFGSSGEKETQYF.

The chain recombines TRBV7-6 with TRBJ1-1, with 8 nucleotides matching TRBD1. The trim removed 1 base at V and 11 bases at J, leaving 3 bases unmatched. This CDR3 spans 12 amino acids. Germline V gives CDR1 SGHVS, CDR2 FNYEAQ. The CDR3 spells CASSLGQGRAFF. CDR3 DNA sequence: TGTGCCAGCAGCTTAGGACAGGGGCGGGCTTTCTTT.

Points on this clone: Additional DNA sequences in this sample encode the identical CDR3. This chain uses TRBV7-9 with TRBJ1-1, with D tentatively TRBD1 (6 bases). Looked up from germline, CDR1 is SEHNR and CDR2 is FQNEAQ (reference sequence). The CDR3 is made up of 13 amino acids. V gave up 1 base and J gave up 5 bases, with 8 bases separating them. CDR3 sequence reads: CASSLDRATEAFF. CDR3 bases: TGTGCCAGCAGCTTAGACAGGGCTACTGAAGCTTTCTTT. The full variable domain, its missing parts supplied by reference TRBV7-9 and TRBJ1-1, is DTGVSQNPRHKITKRGQNVTFRCDPISEHNRLYWYRQTLGQGPEFLTYFQNEAQLEKSRLLSDRFSAERPKGSFSTLEIQRTEQGDSAMYLCASSLDRATEAFFGQGTRLTVV.

The gene calls are TRBV9 and TRBJ2-2; 12 bases line up with TRBD2. V shed 2 bases and J 3 bases; nucleotides not matched to a gene: 2. CDR1 is SGDLS, CDR2 YYNGEE, per germline. This CDR3 region has 16 residues. This CDR3 is CASSVPSGRDTGELFF. The DNA for the CDR3 is TGTGCCAGCAGCGTTCCTAGCGGGAGGGACACCGGGGAGCTGTTTTTT.

This sequence joins TRBV1 and TRBJ1-1; no check of the table's D call, TRBD1, against the DNA was made. TRBV1 is flagged as a pseudogene. The length of the CDR3 is 15 residues. CDR3 sequence: CTSSLPGQSDTEAFF. CDR3 sequence (DNA): TGCACCAGCAGCCTCCCCGGACAAAGTGACACTGAAGCTTTCTTT.

The CDR3 region has the DNA TGTGCCAGCAGCTTGGGGCTAGCGGGGACCTACGAGCAGTACTTC. Translation: CASSLGLAGTYEQYF. The chain is built from TRBV5-4 and TRBJ2-7, with 9 bases that match TRBD2. Germline trimming cut 0 bases from V and 2 bases from J; bases unmatched to any gene: 3. This CDR3 is 15 amino acids long. Germline CDR1 and CDR2: SGHNT and YYREEE (reference sequence). The full variable domain, its missing parts supplied by reference TRBV5-4 and TRBJ2-7, is ETGVTQSPTHLIKTRGQQVTLRCSSQSGHNTVSWYQQALGQGPQFIFQYYREEENGRGNFPPRFSGLQFPNYSSELNVNALELDDSALYLCASSLGLAGTYEQYFGPGTRLTVT.

The chain links TRBV2 to TRBJ2-7, with D possibly TRBD1 on 6 matching bases. This CDR3 contains 15 residues. The V and J ends lost 7 bases and 4 bases respectively, with 20 bases between them. Per germline, CDR1 SNHLY and CDR2 FYNNEI. CDR3 sequence: CASISTPGQEYEQYF. CDR3 nucleotide sequence: TGTGCCAGCATTAGTACTCCGGGACAAGAGTACGAGCAGTACTTC.

CDR3 nucleotides: TGCGCCAGCAGCCAAGATTCCCAGGTGGGCGACACTGAAGCTTTCTTT. This codes for CASSQDSQVGDTEAFF. The V gene is TRBV4-1, the J gene TRBJ1-1, with D hard to call. Germline V gives CDR1 MGHRA, CDR2 YSYEKL. V lost 0 bases to trimming and J lost 3 bases, with 14 bases between them. This CDR3 has 16 amino acids.

The chain carries TRBV2 and TRBJ1-1; 7 bases line up with TRBD1. The J segment lost 4 bases and the V segment lost 5 bases, leaving 7 bases of the junction unmatched. In germline, CDR1 is SNHLY, CDR2 FYNNEI. The CDR3 is made up of 14 amino acids. This chain's CDR3 is CASSFPQGITEAFF. The CDR3, as DNA: TGTGCCAGCAGTTTCCCACAGGGGATCACTGAAGCTTTCTTT. Variable domain in full (rest from reference TRBV2 and TRBJ1-1): EPEVTQTPSHQVTQMGQEVILRCVPISNHLYFYWYRQILGQKVEFLVSFYNNEISEKSEIFDDQFSVERPDGSNFTLKIRSTKLEDSAMYFCASSFPQGITEAFFGQGTRLTVV.